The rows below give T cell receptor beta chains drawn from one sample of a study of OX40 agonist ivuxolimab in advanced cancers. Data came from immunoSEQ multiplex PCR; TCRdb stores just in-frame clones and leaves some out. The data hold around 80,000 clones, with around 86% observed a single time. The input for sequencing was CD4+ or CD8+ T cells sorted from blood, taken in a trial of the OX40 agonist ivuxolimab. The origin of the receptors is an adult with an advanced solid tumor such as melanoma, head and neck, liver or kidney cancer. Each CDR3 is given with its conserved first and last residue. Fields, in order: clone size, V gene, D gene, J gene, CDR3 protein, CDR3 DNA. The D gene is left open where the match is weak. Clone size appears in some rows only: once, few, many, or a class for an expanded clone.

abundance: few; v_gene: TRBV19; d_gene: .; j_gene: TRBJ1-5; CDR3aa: CASSIQEYSNQPQHF; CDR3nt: TGTGCCAGTAGTATACAGGAATATAGCAATCAGCCCCAGCATTTT
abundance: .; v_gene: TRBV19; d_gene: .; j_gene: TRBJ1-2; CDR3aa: CASSPRRYGYTF; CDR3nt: TGTGCCAGTAGTCCCCGGAGATATGGCTACACCTTC
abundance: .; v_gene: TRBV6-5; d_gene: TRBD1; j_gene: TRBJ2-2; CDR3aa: CASSYYRGTGELFF; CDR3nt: TGTGCCAGCAGTTACTACAGGGGGACCGGGGAGCTGTTTTTT
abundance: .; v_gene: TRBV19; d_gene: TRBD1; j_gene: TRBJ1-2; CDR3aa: CASSIGQGARYGYTF; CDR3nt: TGTGCCAGTAGTATAGGACAGGGGGCTCGGTATGGCTACACCTTC
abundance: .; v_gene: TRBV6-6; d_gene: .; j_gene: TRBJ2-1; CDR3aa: CASSYGRDRSYNEQFF; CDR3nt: TGTGCCAGCAGTTACGGTAGGGACCGCTCCTACAATGAGCAGTTCTTC
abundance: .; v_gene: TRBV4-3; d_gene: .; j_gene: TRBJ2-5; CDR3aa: CASSQDTGLLGTQYF; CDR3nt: TGCGCCAGCAGCCAAGATACGGGGCTTCTCGGGACCCAGTACTTC
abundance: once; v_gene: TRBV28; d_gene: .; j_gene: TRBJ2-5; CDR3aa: CASSVQGNRETQYF; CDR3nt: TGTGCCAGCAGCGTACAGGGAAATAGAGAGACCCAGTACTTC
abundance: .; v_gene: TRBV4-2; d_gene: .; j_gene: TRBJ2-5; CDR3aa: CASSHGDNGETQYF; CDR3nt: TGTGCCAGCAGCCACGGGGATAATGGAGAGACCCAGTACTTC
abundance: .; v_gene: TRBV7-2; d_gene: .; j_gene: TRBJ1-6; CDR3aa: CASSLWYNSPLHF; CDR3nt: TGTGCCAGCAGCTTATGGTATAATTCACCCCTCCACTTT
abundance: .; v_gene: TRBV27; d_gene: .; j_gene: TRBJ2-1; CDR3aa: CASSLWVAARHEQFF; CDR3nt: TGTGCCAGCAGTTTATGGGTAGCTGCCAGGCATGAGCAGTTCTTC
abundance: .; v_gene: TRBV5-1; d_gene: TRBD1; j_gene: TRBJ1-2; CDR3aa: CASSLISGGNYGYTF; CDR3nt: TGCGCCAGCAGCTTGATATCAGGGGGAAACTATGGCTACACCTTC
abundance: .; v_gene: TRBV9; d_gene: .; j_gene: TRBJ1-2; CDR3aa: CASSVGTATRATNYGYTF; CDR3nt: TGTGCCAGCAGCGTAGGAACAGCTACGCGAGCAACTAACTATGGCTACACCTTC
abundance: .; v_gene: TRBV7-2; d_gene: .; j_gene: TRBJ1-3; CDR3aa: CASSLEMRGTGNTIYF; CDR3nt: TGTGCCAGCAGCTTAGAAATGAGGGGAACTGGAAACACCATATATTTT
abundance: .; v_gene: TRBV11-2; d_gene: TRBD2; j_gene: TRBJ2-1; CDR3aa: CASSPPGLAGGGQFF; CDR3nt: TGTGCCAGCAGCCCGCCGGGACTAGCGGGGGGAGGGCAGTTCTTC
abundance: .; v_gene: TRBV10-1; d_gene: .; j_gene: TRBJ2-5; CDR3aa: CASSSGGKETQYF; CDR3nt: TGCGCCAGCAGTTCAGGGGGGAAAGAGACCCAGTACTTC
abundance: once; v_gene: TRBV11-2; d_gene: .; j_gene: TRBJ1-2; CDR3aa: CASSRQGYTF; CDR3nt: TGTGCCAGCAGCAGACAGGGCTACACCTTC
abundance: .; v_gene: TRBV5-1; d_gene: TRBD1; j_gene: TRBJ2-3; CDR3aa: CASQGADTQYF; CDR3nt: TGCGCCAGCCAGGGGGCTGATACGCAGTATTTT